This TCR beta chain comes out of a study of cytomegalovirus exposure and HLA in healthy donors (dated by TCRdb to the late 2010s). General notes on the study: An earlier analysis of more than 550 of the donors reported over 250 Gb of sequence data and 100 million to 120 million unique TCR beta sequences obtained from 180 million or so T cells. Approximately 300 gigabases of sequencing data and 70 million to 100 million unique TCR sequences were included in an early release covering roughly 700 HLA-typed donors. Among the approximately 400 genotyped donors, roughly 80% belonged to the genetic ancestry cluster associated with self-reported Caucasian donors. The study was designed to test whether signatures of past pathogen exposure could be identified by cataloging public T cell receptors. The T cell repertoires of 550 to 850 subjects were profiled by immunosequencing and related to cytomegalovirus serostatus. A separate validation cohort of approximately 130 different subjects was used in addition to the approximately 610-subject first cohort. The study combined high-throughput TCR immunosequencing, statistical association of individual TCRs with disease status, and machine learning to predict cytomegalovirus infection status. In a later analysis, previously published TCR beta repertoires from hundreds of donors were re-analyzed and high-resolution HLA genotyping was added so that TCR occurrence patterns could be studied. The later analysis used no new phenotypic data to find candidate immune exposures, relying instead on TCR beta sequences and their occurrence across donors. An earlier analysis of 587 of the donors applied high-throughput TCR beta sequencing to assess whether each TCR beta V gene segment acted as functional or pseudogenic. Donor age, sex, ethnicity and CMV serostatus were compiled alongside the repertoire data. A later genetic analysis took genome-wide SNP genotypes for about three fifths of the 666 donors and used that subset as a discovery cohort. Every repertoire in the discovery cohort had been generated on one and the same sequencing platform. HLA typing included class I and class II loci at four-digit resolution. Typing coverage differed by locus: A, B, C, DRB1 and DQB1 were typed in roughly 620-640 donors, DQA1 in roughly 500, DPA1 in around 610, and DPB1 in 472. Five DR-DQ haplotypes were treated as single units for association and clustering because of strong linkage in the cohort. Among about 400 genotyped donors of the cohort, an average of roughly 230,000 unique TCR beta nucleotide sequences was sequenced per donor, of which about 18% were non-productive.

A remark on this clone: It has no known antigen specificity. Nothing much larger sits one base from this clone, and base qualities are not available.

Libraries were constructed by the immunoSEQ multiplex PCR assay. For the multiplex PCR, a mixture combining 60 forward primers for TCR Vbeta segments and 13 reverse primers for TCR Jbeta segments was used. The CDR3 region of rearranged TCR beta genes was amplified from genomic DNA with a multiplex PCR assay. On the Illumina HiSeq System, the amplified TCR beta libraries were sequenced as 87-base-pair reads. The paper's data handling went like this. A later analysis counted tens of millions of unique TCR beta chains across the 666 repertoires, and around 9.9 million of these chains were shared by at least two donors. To remove PCR and sequencing errors, raw reads were error-corrected and collapsed into unique sequences using a nearest-neighbor algorithm that merged closely related sequences. To assign V, D and J gene segments, CDR3 sequences were aligned to IMGT reference sequences. For a sequence to be retained, a match of at least six nucleotides was required to both a V gene segment and a J gene segment. A rearrangement was called productive if the CDR3 had no stop codons and remained in frame with V and J, and every other rearrangement was called non-productive. CDR3 was defined by IMGT convention, running from the second conserved V-encoded cysteine to the conserved J-encoded phenylalanine. The earlier analysis of about 640 of the donors excluded any sequence lacking an unambiguous match to a single V gene segment. An earlier analysis of some 610 of the donors called V segments functional above 56.7% productive rearrangements and segregating when the between-donor standard deviation exceeded 5%. A statistical classification framework was developed to diagnose cytomegalovirus status using the catalog of TCR beta chain sequences. V and J gene assignment, in a later analysis, came from comparing TCR nucleotide sequences with IMGT/GENE-DB human TR gene sequences. The TCRdist pipeline was used in a later analysis to assign CDR3 sequences and most-parsimonious VDJ recombination scenarios. A later analysis defined each TCR beta chain by its CDR3 amino acid sequence plus V-gene family, and excluded reads lacking a unique V-gene family. To address suspected cross-contamination and a sequencing artifact, a later analysis removed roughly 580 highly shared, low-generation-probability nucleotide sequences. A later analysis calculated a clonal expansion index for each public chain from normalized within-repertoire ranks of inferred template counts. In a later analysis, generation probabilities were computed using a VDJ recombination model fitted to out-of-frame rearrangements, and the results were checked against IGoR. In a later analysis, TCR-TCR, TCR-HLA and TCR-CMV co-occurrence was scored with hypergeometric tests, and a repertoire-size bias correction was applied to TCR pairs. In a later analysis, false discovery rates were estimated by permuting HLA or CMV assignments 20 times. In a later analysis, co-occurring TCRs were grouped using DBSCAN, with TCRdist sequence similarity added in when clustering inside HLA-allele-positive subsets. Repertoires with fewer than 30,000 or more than 120,000 public chains were left out of co-occurrence clustering, as were about 5 repertoires with anomalous nucleotide sharing. TCRdb holds this immuneACCESS table with in-frame rearrangements only. Some clones are missing; in checked studies, unresolved V genes explain under half, and the rest has no known cause. V, J and clone size were drawn from that table, and D and trimming were deduced from the DNA. The sample table holds 200,000 or so clones, of which around 86% were seen once. The top ten clones comprise around 1.2% of the sample.

The cohort comprised 670 or so healthy bone marrow donors. Cohort members were all nominally healthy when sampled, although unrecorded immune exposures were likely present. The donor tested CMV seronegative, placing the donor among the roughly 350 seronegative members of the cohort. Each donor provided a peripheral blood sample, and peripheral blood mononuclear cells were used for TCR beta sequencing. Genomic DNA extraction from the blood cell samples was performed with the Qiagen DNeasy Blood Extraction Kit. What the research found in general, with its limitations: Only TCR beta chains were sequenced in this cohort, and the absence of alpha or paired-chain data limited detectable features. The authors suggested that the approach could potentially be extended to other disease states and immunological phenotypes. In a later analysis, the rate of TCR association differed among HLA loci, with DRB1 alleles having the most associated TCRs and HLA-C alleles having the fewest. Because HLA typing was missing for some donors at each locus, association tests included only the typed subset. The study gave a list of about 170 TCR beta chains associated with cytomegalovirus. In both the original and validation cohorts, the classifier was reported to diagnose cytomegalovirus status with high specificity and sensitivity. The presence/absence analyses assumed that sequencing depth was roughly uniform across donors, and that assumption may not be true. A cluster of highly shared sequence variants was judged likely to be a technical artifact of the sequencing pipeline. Three of the identified cytomegalovirus-associated TCR beta chains were confirmed in vitro to be specific for cytomegalovirus antigens. In a later analysis, several top co-occurrence clusters were reported to appear linked to parvovirus B19, influenza, CMV and Epstein-Barr virus. Some IMGT-functional V segments, including TRBV6-2 and TRBV6-3, could not be distinguished by the 87-base-pair reads and were therefore excluded. In an earlier analysis of about 540 of the donors, most TCR beta V segments were observed in productive rearrangements about 87% or about 30% of the time, broadly matching IMGT annotations. Because counts were too low, about 18 rarely observed V segments, including chromosome 9 orphons, were left out of the earlier analysis of 587 of the donors. A later analysis found that most CMV-associated TCR beta chains appeared HLA-restricted, with HLA associations seemingly driven largely by CMV exposure. Most TCR sequences were seen in very few donors, while some public TCRs were found in many individuals. Linkage disequilibrium might explain the correlated functional status among segregating V segments, but an unknown experimental factor could not be excluded. The only immune exposure information available for the cohort was CMV serostatus. At a false discovery rate of 0.05, a later analysis linked approximately 18,000 TCR beta sequences to specific HLA alleles. Compared with equally common non-associated chains, HLA-associated TCR beta chains in a later analysis were more clonally expanded and had lower generation probabilities. A later genetic analysis associated a missense DCLRE1C variant with V-gene and J-gene trimming of TCR beta chains, and an independent cohort replicated the association. Strong co-occurrence of HLA alleles, especially DR and DQ, made assigning TCR associations to individual alleles difficult. A further reported finding was that TCR beta sequences accurately predicted the HLA-A and HLA-B alleles for most subjects in the first cohort. A later genetic analysis reported fewer N-insertions in productive TCRs among donors in an Asian-associated ancestry cluster than the roughly 620-donor mean.

Reading from cysteine to phenylalanine, the CDR3 counts 11 amino acids. Only the CDR3 portion is preserved as DNA: 33 bases, with reading frame beginning at the first base. The germline ends are 3 bases apart after V is trimmed by 4 bases and J by 6 bases. CDR1 is given as SGHAT and CDR2 as FQDESV, both from the germline V gene (reference sequence). The chain joins TRBV11-1 to TRBJ2-2; no D gene call is confident. This clonotype was obtained from a man younger than 40 in good health and CMV-seronegative. The sequenced sample consisted of PBMCs. The CDR3 loop reads CASSSSGELFF. The sequence in DNA is TGTGCCAGCAGCTCTTCCGGGGAGCTGTTTTTT.